This TCR beta chain comes out of a study of blood T cell repertoires in COVID-19. Study in general: Sites in the United States, Italy and Spain provided acute and convalescent COVID-19 samples. T cells, B-cell-depleted T cells, or PBMCs provided the cDNA or gDNA that served as material.

In the source study's methods: Reference gene primer amplification yielded estimated nucleated cell counts. Produced via immunoSEQ multiplex PCR; TCRdb's table is partial and in-frame only. The DNA gave D and trimming, while V, J and clone size come from that table. The data contain approximately 91,000 clones, roughly 80% of them singletons. This clone occurred a few times. V lost 2 bases and J lost 6, with 14 bases in between. The CDR3 length is 14 residues. The germline V gene has CDR1 SGHAT and CDR2 FQNNGV. Source material: peripheral blood. The clonotype was recovered from a human donor in a cohort sampled during active COVID-19. The chain uses TRBV11-2 and TRBJ2-7; possibly TRBD2 for D (6 bases). As DNA, the CDR3 is TGTGCCAGCAGCTTACCGGGAGCACCCCGCGAGCAGTACTTC. Translated: CASSLPGAPREQYF.